What follows are 18 T cell receptor beta chains derived from one specimen sequenced in a study of blood T cell repertoires in COVID-19. Measured with immunoSEQ multiplex PCR; TCRdb has only the in-frame clones, and not every one. This sample yields 220,000 or so clones, of which around 90% are seen a single time; roughly 6.5% belongs to the top ten. Material: peripheral blood. The origin of the receptors is a man in his sixties who had recovered from COVID-19.

The chain links TRBV23-1 to TRBJ2-5; tentatively, D is TRBD1 (6 bases). TRBV23-1 belongs to the ORF category, with a function that is uncertain. V was shortened by 0 bases and J by 5 bases, with 19 bases between the two germline ends. This CDR3 is built from 17 residues. The CDR3 nucleotides read TGCGCCAGCAGTCAATCGCCGACGGCCCAGGGGATGGAGACCCAGTACTTC. Translated: CASSQSPTAQGMETQYF.

Comments on this clone: A much bigger clone sits one base away, suggesting this may be a read error. The chain recombines TRBV7-2 with TRBJ2-7, with TRBD1 matching over 7 bases. After removal of 5 bases from V and 3 bases from J, the junction contained 4 bases not matched to a gene. CDR1 and CDR2 from the germline V gene are SGHTA and FQGNSA. This CDR3 is 13 amino acids long. The CDR3 protein is CASSSRDSYEQYF. In nucleotides, the CDR3 is TGTGCCAGCAGCAGCCGGGACAGCTACGAGCAGTACTTC.

The J gene is TRBJ2-1, the V gene TRBV5-1; D is unresolved. This CDR3 has 15 residues. V shed 0 bases and J shed 7 bases, with 14 bases lying between them. The V gene's germline CDR1 is SGHRS and CDR2 YFSETQ. The CDR3 loop reads CASSLARLEQNEQFF. CDR3 nucleotide sequence: TGCGCCAGCAGCTTGGCCCGGCTGGAACAGAATGAGCAGTTCTTC.

The chain couples TRBV25-1 to TRBJ2-2; the D gene is possibly TRBD2 (6 bases). CDR3 length: 16 amino acids. V was shortened by 1 base and J by 3 bases, with 12 bases between the two germline ends. CDR1 MGHDK and CDR2 SYGVNS come from the germline V gene. CDR3 residues: CASSEFGRTDTGELFF. Written as DNA, the CDR3 is TGTGCCAGCAGTGAATTTGGGAGGACCGACACCGGGGAGCTGTTTTTT.

J is TRBJ1-1 and V is TRBV30, with D unclear. The CDR3 contains 12 residues. The germline V gene encodes CDR1 GTSNPN and CDR2 SVGIG (reference sequence). Trimming took 0 bases from V and 7 from J, leaving 9 bases between them. CDR3 nucleotide sequence: TGTGCCTGGAGTGTGGGAGGGTATGAAGCTTTCTTT. Amino acids: CAWSVGGYEAFF.

Here the CDR3 DNA reads TGTGCCAGCAGTACCCAAGGCAGCGGGGGAGACTACGAGCAGTACTTC. This sequence encodes CASSTQGSGGDYEQYF. The genes are TRBV6-6 and TRBJ2-7; 8 positions match TRBD2. CDR3 length equals 16 residues. The junction had 12 bases not matched to a gene; V was cut back by 5 bases and J by 3 bases. Germline CDR1 MNHNY, CDR2 SVGAGI (reference sequence).

The rearrangement joins TRBV7-3 to TRBJ1-2; D is uncertain. The germline gives CDR1 SGHTA, CDR2 FQGTGA. V was pared by 3 bases and J by 0 bases, with 8 bases between. The CDR3 spans 14 residues. As DNA, the CDR3 is TGTGCCAGCAGCTTGGACGGGGCTAACTATGGCTACACCTTC. Translating it yields CASSLDGANYGYTF. Using reference TRBV7-3 and TRBJ1-2 for the parts outside the CDR3, the full variable domain is GAGVSQTPSNKVTEKGKYVELRCDPISGHTALYWYRQSLGQGPEFLIYFQGTGAADDSGLPNDRFFAVRPEGSVSTLKIQRTERGDSAVYLCASSLDGANYGYTFGSGTRLTVV.

V gene TRBV19 combines with J gene TRBJ1-5; D uncertain. Trimming shortened V by 0 bases and J by 7 bases, and 7 bases separated the two germline ends. Germline CDR1 and CDR2: LNHDA and SQIVND (reference sequence). This CDR3 has 13 amino acids. CDR3: CASSIDRQQPQHF. In DNA, the CDR3 is TGTGCCAGTAGTATAGATCGTCAGCAGCCCCAGCATTTT.

In its sample, this clone was seen a few times. The CDR3 DNA reads as TGTGCCAGCAGCCAAGATCAGCGGGGGAGGACAGATACGCAGTATTTT. This codes for CASSQDQRGRTDTQYF. The rearrangement uses TRBV4-2 and TRBJ2-3; 8 nucleotides agree with TRBD2. This CDR3 has 16 residues. V shed 0 bases, J shed 3 bases, and the junction held 5 bases outside the gene matches. Germline V gives CDR1 LGHNA, CDR2 YNFKEQ.

This rearrangement joins TRBV7-2 to TRBJ2-5, with a weak D call TRBD2 (6 bases). Trimming took 5 bases from V and 0 from J, leaving 10 bases between them. CDR1 SGHTA and CDR2 FQGNSA come from the germline V gene. The CDR3 spans 14 residues. The CDR3 reads CASSNGGYQETQYF. Written as DNA, the CDR3 is TGTGCCAGCAGCAACGGAGGGTACCAAGAGACCCAGTACTTC.

With regard to this clone: Different DNA sequences within this sample yield the same CDR3. V usage is TRBV20-1 and J usage is TRBJ2-4; unclear D gene. The CDR3 is 11 residues long. Germline V gives CDR1 DFQATT, CDR2 SNEGSKA (reference sequence). The germline V and J ends were trimmed by 0 bases and 6 bases, with 3 bases remaining between them. CDR3 in amino acids: CSARDLNIQYF. CDR3 nucleotide sequence: TGCAGTGCTAGAGACCTAAACATTCAGTACTTC.

V usage is TRBV11-2 and J usage is TRBJ2-1; D not certain. In germline, CDR1 is SGHAT, CDR2 FQNNGV. There are 12 residues in the CDR3. With 3 bases removed from V and 4 bases from J, the gap between germline ends came to 4 bases. CDR3 region: CASSFLYNEQFF. The CDR3 bases are TGTGCCAGCAGCTTCCTGTACAATGAGCAGTTCTTC.

V gene TRBV9 combines with J gene TRBJ2-1; maybe TRBD2 (6 bases). This CDR3 comprises 14 residues. In germline, CDR1 is SGDLS, CDR2 YYNGEE. Trimming cost V 4 bases and J 6 bases, with 14 bases left between them. The CDR3 protein is CASSRGVASNEQFF. The CDR3, as DNA: TGTGCCAGCAGCCGCGGGGTAGCCAGCAATGAGCAGTTCTTC.

The chain recombines TRBV7-2 with TRBJ2-6; 7 bases align to TRBD1. The ends lost 5 bases at V and 0 bases at J; junction bases unmatched: 4. The CDR3 totals 16 residues. CDR1 is SGHTA, CDR2 FQGNSA, per germline. The CDR3 bases are TGTGCCAGCAGCATCCGACAGGGCTCTGGGGCCAACGTCCTGACTTTC. Its protein product is CASSIRQGSGANVLTF.

This sequence joins TRBV27 and TRBJ2-7, with TRBD1 matching over 10 bases. V lost 6 bases, J lost 5 bases, and 4 bases stayed unmatched. The CDR3 consists of 13 residues. Per the germline V gene, CDR1 is MNHEY and CDR2 is SMNVEV (reference sequence). The CDR3: CASRGQGLHEQYF. The CDR3 DNA sequence: TGTGCCAGCAGGGGACAGGGGTTGCACGAGCAGTACTTC.

This clone occurred once. The chain carries TRBV5-1 and TRBJ1-1; no firm D call. CDR1 and CDR2 (germline): SGHRS, YFSETQ. This CDR3 spans 13 amino acids. Trimming cost V 3 bases and J 6 bases, with 12 bases left between them. The chain's CDR3 is CASSSHADSEAFF. In DNA form, the CDR3 reads TGCGCCAGCAGCTCCCATGCGGATTCTGAAGCTTTCTTT.

The gene calls are TRBV18 and TRBJ1-3; possibly TRBD1 for D (5 bases). This CDR3 is 16 amino acids long. CDR1 and CDR2 (germline): KGHSH, LQKENI. The V gene lost 0 bases and the J gene lost 4 bases, with 13 bases spanning the gap. The CDR3 DNA follows: TGTGCCAGCTCACCACCGAAGACAGTGACCGGAAACACCATATATTTT. Translated, it gives CASSPPKTVTGNTIYF.

As concerns this clone: Other DNA sequences in the same sample also yield this CDR3. The chain joins TRBV28 to TRBJ1-5; 8 nucleotides match TRBD1. The length of the CDR3 is 14 residues. Germline lookup yields CDR1 MDHEN and CDR2 SYDVKM. J lost 7 bases, V lost 6 bases, and 8 bases had no gene match. The CDR3, as DNA: TGTGCCAGCAGCGACCAGGGGGCCGGCCAGCCCCAGCATTTT. Protein sequence: CASSDQGAGQPQHF. Variable domain in full (rest from reference TRBV28 and TRBJ1-5): DVKVTQSSRYLVKRTGEKVFLECVQDMDHENMFWYRQDPGLGLRLIYFSYDVKMKEKGDIPEGYSVSREKKERFSLILESASTNQTSMYLCASSDQGAGQPQHFGDGTRLSIL.